This T cell receptor (beta chain) was sequenced in a study of blood T cells in healthy people across ages. The CDR3 is 12 amino acids. Germline CDR1 is MRHNA and CDR2 is SNTAGT. The V end was cut by 0 bases, the J end by 8 bases, with 7 bases between. Worth noting for this clonotype: Its antigen is unknown.

General study findings and limits: Among T cells, TCR beta diversity per million cells dropped roughly linearly as age rose. Both higher diversity and more naive CD4+ cells marked long-lived donors when set against aged donors. Possibly, changes in expanded clonotypes were confounded because donor CMV status was unknown.

Through a sample-barcoded 5' primer and a J-beta primer mix, a second PCR was run for about 6 to 11 cycles. All cDNA molecules were each tagged by a template-switch adaptor with 12 random nucleotides. MiXCR was run by TCRdb on the 5' RACE reads, yielding one entry per CDR3 protein. This sample has roughly 2 million distinct CDR3 sequences, with 40% to 55% found just once. What was sequenced was blood. This chain links TRBV6-4 with TRBJ1-2; D is unclear. This sequence was found in a woman aged 40 to 50 in good health. CDR3 protein: CASSDSWGGYTF. The CDR3 coding sequence is TGTGCCAGCAGTGACTCTTGGGGAGGCTACACCTTC.